This T cell receptor beta chain was sequenced during a study of shared clonotypes between healthy human individuals. Study-level background: Each donor contributed plates that comprised three CD4 naive, three CD4 memory, two CD8 naive and one CD8 memory.

Regarding this clone: Its antigen is as yet unknown.

Study-level findings and limits: Represented genetic and exposure-history diversity was restricted by having few donors. Estimated richness values were generally larger in naive subsets than in memory subsets.

The table came from immunoSEQ multiplex PCR; TCRdb's copy has only in-frame clones and leaves some out. The sample holds around 2.3 million clones, 90% to 97% seen once. The ends were cut back, 3 bases at V and 4 bases at J, with 10 bases in the middle. This CDR3 is 14 amino acids long. The origin of this receptor is a man aged 18 to 29 in good health. The chain links TRBV6-7 to TRBJ2-1; maybe TRBD2 (6 bases). TRBV6-7 is reported as an ORF; its role is uncertain. The sequenced sample was naive CD4+ T cells sorted from blood. Noted subset: CD45RA+ positively selected. In DNA form, the CDR3 reads TGTGCCAGCAGTTATTTGCGGGATTACAATGAGCAGTTCTTC. Translation gives CASSYLRDYNEQFF.